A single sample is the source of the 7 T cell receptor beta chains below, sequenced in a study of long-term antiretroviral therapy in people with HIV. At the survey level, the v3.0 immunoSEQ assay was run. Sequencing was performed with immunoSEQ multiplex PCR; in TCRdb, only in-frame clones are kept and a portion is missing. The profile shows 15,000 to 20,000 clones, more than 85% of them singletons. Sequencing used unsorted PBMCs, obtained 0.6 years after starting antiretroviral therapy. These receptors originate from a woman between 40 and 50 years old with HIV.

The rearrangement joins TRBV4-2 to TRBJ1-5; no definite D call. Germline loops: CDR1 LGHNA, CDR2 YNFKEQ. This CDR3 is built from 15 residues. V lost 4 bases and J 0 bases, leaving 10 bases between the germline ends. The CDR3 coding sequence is TGTGCCAGCAGCCTCGGACGGCCTAGCAATCAGCCCCAGCATTTT. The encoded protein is CASSLGRPSNQPQHF.

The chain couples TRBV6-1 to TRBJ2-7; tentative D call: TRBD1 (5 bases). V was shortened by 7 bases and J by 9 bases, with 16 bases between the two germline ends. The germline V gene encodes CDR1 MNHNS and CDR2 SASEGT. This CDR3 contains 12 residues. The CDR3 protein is CASISLIQGQYF. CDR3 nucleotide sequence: TGTGCCAGCATAAGCCTTATTCAGGGGCAGTACTTC.

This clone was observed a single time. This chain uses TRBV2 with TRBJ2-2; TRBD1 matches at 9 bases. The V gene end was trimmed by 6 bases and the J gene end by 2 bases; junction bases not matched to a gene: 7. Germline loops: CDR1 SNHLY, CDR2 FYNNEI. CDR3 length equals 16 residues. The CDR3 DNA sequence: TGTGCCAGCAGGGCCGGGACAGGGAGTAACACCGGGGAGCTGTTTTTT. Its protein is CASRAGTGSNTGELFF.

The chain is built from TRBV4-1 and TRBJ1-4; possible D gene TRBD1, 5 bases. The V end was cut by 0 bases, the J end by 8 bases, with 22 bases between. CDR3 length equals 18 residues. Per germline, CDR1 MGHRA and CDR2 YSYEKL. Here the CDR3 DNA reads TGCGCCAGCAGCCAAGATCCGCCTGGCAGGGCAGTTAACGAAAAACTGTTTTTT. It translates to CASSQDPPGRAVNEKLFF.

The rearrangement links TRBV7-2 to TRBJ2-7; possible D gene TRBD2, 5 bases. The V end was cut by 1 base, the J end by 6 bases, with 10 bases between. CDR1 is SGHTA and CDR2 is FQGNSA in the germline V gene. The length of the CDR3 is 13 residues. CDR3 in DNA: TGTGCCAGCAGCTTAGGGTCCGGGATCGAGCAGTACTTC. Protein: CASSLGSGIEQYF. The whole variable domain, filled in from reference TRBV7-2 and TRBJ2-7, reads GAGVSQSPSNKVTEKGKDVELRCDPISGHTALYWYRQSLGQGLEFLIYFQGNSAPDKSGLPSDRFSAERTGGSVSTLTIQRTQQEDSAVYLCASSLGSGIEQYFGPGTRLTVT.

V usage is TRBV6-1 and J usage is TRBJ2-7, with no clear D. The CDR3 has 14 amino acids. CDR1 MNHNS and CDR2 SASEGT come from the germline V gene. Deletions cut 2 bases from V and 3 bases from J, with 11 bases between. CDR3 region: CASSERQWDYEQYF. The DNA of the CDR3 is TGTGCCAGCAGTGAACGGCAGTGGGACTACGAGCAGTACTTC.

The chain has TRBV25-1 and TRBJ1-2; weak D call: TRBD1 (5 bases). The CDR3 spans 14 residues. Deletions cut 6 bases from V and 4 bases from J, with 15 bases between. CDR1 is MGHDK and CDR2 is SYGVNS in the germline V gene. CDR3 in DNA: TGTGCCAGCAGAAAAGGGGAGGGGAGCTATGGCTACACCTTC. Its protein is CASRKGEGSYGYTF.